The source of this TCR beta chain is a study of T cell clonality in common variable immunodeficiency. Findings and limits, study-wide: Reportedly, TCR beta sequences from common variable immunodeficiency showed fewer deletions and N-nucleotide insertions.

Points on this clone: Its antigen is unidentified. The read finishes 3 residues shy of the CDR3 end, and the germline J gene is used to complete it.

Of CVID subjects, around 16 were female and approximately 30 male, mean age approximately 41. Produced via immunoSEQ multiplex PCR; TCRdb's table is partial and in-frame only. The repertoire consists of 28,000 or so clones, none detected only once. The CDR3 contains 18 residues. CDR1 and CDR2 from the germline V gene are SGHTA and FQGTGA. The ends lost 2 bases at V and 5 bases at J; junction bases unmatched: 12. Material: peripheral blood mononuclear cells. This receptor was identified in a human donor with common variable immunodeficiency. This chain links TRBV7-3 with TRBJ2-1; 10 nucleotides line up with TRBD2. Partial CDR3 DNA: TGTGCCAGCAGCTTACTTATCAGCCTAGCGGGGGCCCACAATGAG. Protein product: CASSLLISLAGAHNE. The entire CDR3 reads CASSLLISLAGAHNEQFF.